This passage covers 22 T cell receptor beta chains from one sample sequenced in a study of T-cell reconstitution after alpha-beta-depleted transplantation in children. A TCRbeta library incorporating unique molecular identifiers was prepared. MiXCR was run by TCRdb on the PCR reads, yielding one entry per CDR3 protein. The sample shows around 380,000 distinct CDR3 sequences, about a tenth of them seen only once. Sequencing used PBMCs from the stem cell graft donor, obtained from the stem cell graft. The receptors here all came from a human donor who donated a stem cell graft to a child with acute myeloid leukemia.

The J gene is TRBJ1-2, the V gene TRBV15; no reliable D call. The V end lost 0 bases, the J end lost 7 bases, and 12 bases lay between the germline ends. Germline CDR1 reads LNHNV; CDR2 reads YYDKDF (reference sequence). This CDR3 region has 14 residues. CDR3 coding DNA: TGTGCCACCAGCAGAGATCTGGGGAGCCCTGGCTACACCTTC. Its translation: CATSRDLGSPGYTF.

This clonotype appeared many times. This chain connects TRBV7-2 to TRBJ2-2; 10 bases line up with TRBD2. This CDR3 spans 17 amino acids. The germline CDR1 and CDR2 sequences are SGHTA and FQGNSA. Losses at the gene ends were 2 bases for V and 1 base for J; bases not matched to a gene: 4. This CDR3 reads CASSLKAGGRNTGELFF. In nucleotides, the CDR3 is TGTGCCAGCAGCTTAAAAGCGGGAGGGCGGAACACCGGGGAGCTGTTTTTT.

This clonotype was observed a few times. This sequence joins TRBV3-1 and TRBJ1-5; 8 bases fit TRBD1. The V gene end was trimmed by 1 base and the J gene end by 7 bases; junction bases not matched to a gene: 6. CDR3 length: 15 residues. Germline V gene sequence: CDR1 LGHDT, CDR2 YNNKEL (reference sequence). CDR3 in DNA: TGTGCCAGCAGCCAAGGACCGGACAGGGTACAGCCCCAGCATTTT. Its protein product is CASSQGPDRVQPQHF.

This clonotype was recorded at least ten times. The CDR3 is CASSQEGTEYNEQFF. CDR3 sequence (DNA): TGCGCCAGCAGCCAAGAGGGGACAGAATACAATGAGCAGTTCTTC. The chain employs TRBV4-1 and TRBJ2-1; 7 bases are a match to TRBD1. CDR3 length: 15 amino acids. The V gene's germline CDR1 is MGHRA and CDR2 YSYEKL. With V trimmed by 0 bases and J by 4 bases, 3 bases remained unmatched.

The gene calls are TRBV25-1 and TRBJ2-1; perhaps TRBD2 as D (7 bases). V lost 11 bases and J 4 bases, leaving 18 bases between the germline ends. Germline CDR1 and CDR2: MGHDK and SYGVNS. This CDR3 is built from 14 residues. CDR3 coding DNA: TGTGCCTTCGGGGGGCGTTGGTCGTACAATGAGCAGTTCTTC. Amino acids: CAFGGRWSYNEQFF.

This clonotype came up a few times. The DNA of the CDR3 is TGTGCCAGCACCTTGACAGAAGCCAACACTGAAGCTTTCTTT. It yields the protein CASTLTEANTEAFF. The chain combines TRBV12-3 or TRBV12-4 with TRBJ1-1; tentative D call: TRBD1 (5 bases). The V end lost 7 bases, the J end lost 2 bases, and 14 bases lay between the germline ends. The CDR3 loop spans 14 amino acids.

The chain employs TRBV10-2 and TRBJ2-3; no definite D call. Germline CDR1 reads WSHSY; CDR2 reads SAAADI. The V gene lost 6 bases and the J gene lost 2 bases, with 9 bases spanning the gap. The CDR3 runs 13 residues. CDR3 sequence: CASRISNTDTQYF. For the CDR3, the DNA is TGCGCCAGCAGGATTAGCAACACAGATACGCAGTATTTT.

The CDR3 loop reads CASRDRGIGSDTQYF. The CDR3 nucleotides read TGTGCCAGCAGGGACAGGGGAATCGGGAGCGATACGCAGTATTTT. V and J are TRBV6-1 and TRBJ2-3; 9 bases agree with TRBD1. The CDR3 extends over 15 amino acids. The V segment lost 6 bases and the J segment 6 bases; nucleotides outside the gene matches: 10. Per the germline V gene, CDR1 is MNHNS and CDR2 is SASEGT.

This clonotype has just a few counts. The rearrangement uses TRBV20-1 and TRBJ1-5; D remains unclear. V lost 0 bases and J 6 bases, leaving 9 bases between the germline ends. CDR3 length: 13 amino acids. From germline, CDR1 is DFQATT and CDR2 SNEGSKA (reference sequence). This CDR3 reads CSARDPAGQPQHF. DNA for the CDR3: TGCAGTGCTAGAGACCCGGCCGGTCAGCCCCAGCATTTT.

This clonotype was counted only a few times. This sequence joins TRBV27 and TRBJ2-1; D unresolved. In germline, CDR1 is MNHEY, CDR2 SMNVEV (reference sequence). V dropped 3 bases and J dropped 6 bases, with 6 bases sitting between them. The CDR3 totals 12 residues. The CDR3, as DNA: TGTGCCAGCAGTTTGTTCGGCAATGAGCAGTTCTTC. Amino acids: CASSLFGNEQFF.

The table lists this clonotype with a few counts. V and J are TRBV5-4 and TRBJ2-3; D unclear. The CDR3 has 13 amino acids. In germline, CDR1 is SGHNT, CDR2 YYREEE (reference sequence). Deletions cut 3 bases from V and 1 base from J, with 6 bases between. This CDR3 reads CASSSVRTDTQYF. CDR3 coding DNA: TGTGCCAGCAGCTCTGTCCGCACAGATACGCAGTATTTT.

This clonotype came up a few times. CDR3 sequence (DNA): TGTGCCAGCAGTTTATCGTGGAAAACTAGCTCCTACGAGCAGTACTTC. The encoded protein is CASSLSWKTSSYEQYF. The chain carries TRBV27 and TRBJ2-7, with D possibly being TRBD2 (5 bases). This CDR3 has 16 residues. Per the germline V gene, CDR1 is MNHEY and CDR2 is SMNVEV (reference sequence). The ends were cut back, 0 bases at V and 0 bases at J, with 12 bases in the middle.

This chain connects TRBV5-1 to TRBJ2-5; tentatively, D is TRBD1 (6 bases). V was clipped by 7 bases and J by 2 bases, with 12 bases between them. The CDR3 runs to 13 residues. The V gene's germline CDR1 is SGHRS and CDR2 YFSETQ. CDR3 nucleotides: TGCGCCAGCTGGACAGCCTCTCAAGAGACCCAGTACTTC. Its protein product is CASWTASQETQYF.

The chain links TRBV9 to TRBJ1-5; TRBD1 is a possible D gene (6 bases). The CDR3 loop spans 14 amino acids. The germline V gene encodes CDR1 SGDLS and CDR2 YYNGEE. V was cut by 3 bases and J by 8 bases, with 15 bases left in between. The CDR3 nucleotides read TGTGCCAGCAGCGGAACAGGGTCTGCTGAGCCCCAGCATTTT. Encoded protein: CASSGTGSAEPQHF.

The sample holds a few counts of this clonotype. J is TRBJ1-2 and V is TRBV29-1, with D maybe TRBD1 (6 bases). Germline lookup yields CDR1 SQVTM and CDR2 ANQGSEA. V was pared by 4 bases and J by 4 bases, with 13 bases between. The CDR3 length is 13 residues. The CDR3 reads CSVGRGGFYGYTF. The CDR3 DNA reads as TGCAGCGTTGGAAGGGGGGGCTTCTATGGCTACACCTTC.

This clonotype turned up a few times. The chain combines TRBV6-1 with TRBJ2-1, with D perhaps TRBD1 (6 bases). V was clipped by 6 bases and J by 6 bases, with 21 bases between them. Germline V gene lookup returns CDR1 MNHNS and CDR2 SASEGT. The CDR3 has 16 amino acids. CDR3 coding DNA: TGTGCCAGCAGCCCCAGGGGCGGCAGCGGCCGCAATGAGCAGTTCTTC. This codes for CASSPRGGSGRNEQFF.

This chain links TRBV2 with TRBJ2-7; 13 nucleotides line up with TRBD2. The CDR3 contains 14 residues. The trim removed 6 bases at V and 5 bases at J, leaving 4 bases unmatched. Germline V gene lookup returns CDR1 SNHLY and CDR2 FYNNEI. The CDR3 spells CASRGLAGVHEQYF. In DNA form, the CDR3 reads TGTGCCAGCAGAGGACTAGCGGGAGTTCACGAGCAGTACTTC. The whole variable domain, remainder taken from reference TRBV2 and TRBJ2-7, is EPEVTQTPSHQVTQMGQEVILRCVPISNHLYFYWYRQILGQKVEFLVSFYNNEISEKSEIFDDQFSVERPDGSNFTLKIRSTKLEDSAMYFCASRGLAGVHEQYFGPGTRLTVT.

This chain connects TRBV29-1 to TRBJ2-1; TRBD1 agrees at 8 bases. Germline loops: CDR1 SQVTM, CDR2 ANQGSEA. V was clipped by 4 bases and J by 5 bases; unmatched bases: 13. CDR3 size: 16 residues. The CDR3 protein is CSVGGAGTGANNEQFF. CDR3 DNA sequence: TGCAGCGTTGGGGGGGCGGGGACAGGAGCCAACAATGAGCAGTTCTTC.

Worth noting for this clonotype: One base away lies a much larger clone, so this may be a sequencing read error. The rearrangement joins TRBV5-1 to TRBJ2-7; 7 bases match TRBD2. Germline V CDR1 and CDR2: SGHRS, YFSETQ. The CDR3 length is 13 residues. CDR3 sequence reads: CAGSLGGVGEQYF. CDR3 DNA sequence: TGCGCCGGCAGCTTGGGGGGGGTCGGCGAGCAGTACTTC.

The genes are TRBV5-1 and TRBJ2-3, with a tentative D call TRBD2 (6 bases). The CDR3 extends over 16 amino acids. Germline loops: CDR1 SGHRS, CDR2 YFSETQ. V dropped 0 bases and J dropped 5 bases, with 16 bases sitting between them. The CDR3 region is CASSLAAGTSLDTQYF. The CDR3 DNA is TGCGCCAGCAGCTTGGCGGCCGGTACTAGCCTAGATACGCAGTATTTT. Full variable domain (rest looked up from reference TRBV5-1 and TRBJ2-3): KAGVTQTPRYLIKTRGQQVTLSCSPISGHRSVSWYQQTPGQGLQFLFEYFSETQRNKGNFPGRFSGRQFSNSRSEMNVSTLELGDSALYLCASSLAAGTSLDTQYFGPGTRLTVL.

This clonotype showed up just a few times. The gene calls are TRBV6-1 and TRBJ1-2; D possibly corresponds to TRBD1 (5 bases). The germline V gene encodes CDR1 MNHNS and CDR2 SASEGT. The CDR3 sequence is 15 residues long. Trimming stripped 4 bases from V and 0 bases from J, with 12 bases between. This chain's CDR3 is CASSAGGWTNYGYTF. Here the CDR3 DNA reads TGTGCCAGCAGTGCGGGGGGGTGGACTAACTATGGCTACACCTTC.

In this sample, this clonotype turned up a few times. The chain joins TRBV6-2 or TRBV6-3 to TRBJ2-7; TRBD2 might be the D (6 bases). Trimming stripped 7 bases from V and 6 bases from J, with 10 bases between. The CDR3 is 11 amino acids. Germline CDR1 reads MNHEY; CDR2 reads SVGEGT. The CDR3 nucleotides are TGTGCCAGCACCCACGGGGGCGAGCAGTACTTC. Translated: CASTHGGEQYF.